Included here is one TCR beta chain sequence, with context. The antigen remains undetermined. The data are from a study of T cell repertoires in cytomegalovirus infection. Study context: A matching HLA type, together with CMV infection, was signaled by public TCR beta signatures.

TCRdb itself ran the reads through MiXCR, one entry per CDR3 protein. This sample has around 100,000 distinct CDR3 sequences; more than 20% occur once, and the top ten carry 39%. This CDR3 contains 13 residues. Trimming removed 5 bases from V and 2 bases from J, with 10 bases in between. CDR1 DFQATT and CDR2 SNEGSKA come from the germline V gene (reference sequence). Whole-study findings and limits: The response measured ex vivo was dominated by TCR beta clonotypes (HLA-C-restricted and CMV-specific).

The source material was CD8+ T cells from PBMCs. V is TRBV20-1 and J is TRBJ1-5; perhaps TRBD1 as D (5 bases). The sequence was obtained from a human donor in good health (CMV status not recorded). Some clones in this sample may be carry-over from other donors' samples. CDR3 DNA: TGCAGTGCTCCGGGGGTCGGCAATCAGCCCCAGCATTTT. Amino acids: CSAPGVGNQPQHF.